A single sample is the source of the 11 T cell receptor beta chains below, sequenced in a study of CD8+ T cells in alopecia areata. Once RNA had been extracted, it was reverse transcribed into cDNA to act as the sequencing template. Generated by immunoSEQ multiplex PCR, the TCRdb table keeps only in-frame clones and is missing some. Found here are some 170,000 clones, roughly 66% of them singletons; the top ten hold 9.5% to 12%. Specimen: CD8+ T cells sorted from blood, collected at week 0. These receptor sequences come from a human donor with alopecia areata.

The genes are TRBV29-1 and TRBJ2-2; D gene ambiguous. Germline lookup yields CDR1 SQVTM and CDR2 ANQGSEA. V was pared by 3 bases and J by 2 bases, with 10 bases between. The CDR3 length is 14 residues. The CDR3, as DNA: TGCAGCGTTGACCTGGCCGTTAACACCGGGGAGCTGTTTTTT. Its translation is CSVDLAVNTGELFF.

In this sample, this clone turned up once. V gene TRBV20-1 combines with J gene TRBJ1-4; D not certain. This CDR3 region has 11 residues. Germline CDR1 DFQATT, CDR2 SNEGSKA (reference sequence). The V gene lost 4 bases and the J gene lost 10 bases, with 10 bases spanning the gap. This CDR3 is CSAKGKRKLFF. In DNA, the CDR3 is TGCAGTGCTAAGGGCAAAAGAAAACTGTTTTTT.

The rearrangement joins TRBV6-6 to TRBJ2-7, with 7 bases lining up with TRBD1. This CDR3 region has 12 residues. Germline V gene data show CDR1 as MNHNY and CDR2 as SVGAGI (reference sequence). The ends lost 4 bases at V and 4 bases at J; junction bases unmatched: 1. CDR3: CASSSTGYEQYF. In DNA form, the CDR3 reads TGTGCCAGCAGTTCGACAGGGTACGAGCAGTACTTC.

The rearrangement links TRBV6-5 to TRBJ1-1; D is uncertain. In germline, CDR1 is MNHEY, CDR2 SVGAGI. The CDR3 contains 13 residues. V shed 2 bases and J shed 3 bases, with 7 bases lying between them. In DNA form, the CDR3 reads TGTGCCAGCAGTTACCAGGCGTACACTGAAGCTTTCTTT. Amino acids: CASSYQAYTEAFF.

This rearrangement joins TRBV7-9 to TRBJ2-1, with D unclear. CDR1 SEHNR and CDR2 FQNEAQ come from the germline V gene (reference sequence). CDR3 length: 15 residues. With 4 bases removed from V and 0 bases from J, the gap between germline ends came to 10 bases. This CDR3 reads CASSSTEVSYNEQFF. As DNA, the CDR3 is TGTGCCAGCAGCTCAACAGAGGTCTCCTACAATGAGCAGTTCTTC.

This clone has a handful of counts. The chain is built from TRBV10-3 and TRBJ1-1; possible D gene TRBD1, 6 bases. CDR1 and CDR2 (germline): ENHRY, SYGVKD. V lost 5 bases, J lost 2 bases, and 9 bases lay in between. This CDR3 is 13 amino acids long. This chain's CDR3 is CAISIQGNTEAFF. The CDR3 DNA follows: TGTGCCATCAGTATACAGGGAAACACTGAAGCTTTCTTT.

In this sample, this clone turned up a few times. The chain recombines TRBV7-9 with TRBJ2-7, with TRBD1 matching 8 bases. There are 14 residues in the CDR3. Germline loops: CDR1 SEHNR, CDR2 FQNEAQ (reference sequence). Unmatched junction bases numbered 3, after V lost 3 bases and J lost 2 bases. The CDR3 here is CASSFTGQAYEQYF. CDR3 sequence (DNA): TGTGCCAGCAGCTTTACGGGACAGGCCTACGAGCAGTACTTC.

There are a few counts of this clone. The chain is built from TRBV5-1 and TRBJ2-5, with unresolved D. Trimming left V 2 bases short and J 0 bases short, with 11 bases between. This CDR3 has 15 residues. Germline V lookup: CDR1 SGHRS, CDR2 YFSETQ. CDR3 DNA sequence: TGCGCCAGCAGCTTCTGGGTGGAGTACCAAGAGACCCAGTACTTC. Its protein product is CASSFWVEYQETQYF.

This clone has a handful of counts. The V call is TRBV29-1, the J call TRBJ2-5; D not certain. CDR1 and CDR2 from the germline V gene are SQVTM and ANQGSEA. Trimming stripped 3 bases from V and 5 bases from J, with 16 bases between. The CDR3 is 14 amino acids. The CDR3 DNA follows: TGCAGCGTTGATTTGGCAACCACCAGGGAGACCCAGTACTTC. Translating it yields CSVDLATTRETQYF.

The chain recombines TRBV5-4 with TRBJ2-5; either TRBD1 or TRBD2 may fit D (5 bases each). CDR3 length equals 15 residues. V was cut by 4 bases and J by 3 bases, with 16 bases left in between. The germline V gene encodes CDR1 SGHNT and CDR2 YYREEE (reference sequence). The CDR3 DNA is TGTGCCAGCAGCCCCGGGTTGGGACGCGAAGAGACCCAGTACTTC. It codes for CASSPGLGREETQYF.

This clone was seen just once. The CDR3 loop is CASSPGVSGGPSAETQYF. CDR3 DNA sequence: TGTGCCAGCAGCCCGGGGGTTAGCGGGGGCCCGAGTGCGGAGACCCAGTACTTC. The V call is TRBV7-7, the J call TRBJ2-5; 9 nucleotides agree with TRBD2. CDR3 length equals 18 residues. Germline CDR1 and CDR2: SSHAT and FNYEAQ (reference sequence). V lost 5 bases, J lost 5 bases, and 18 bases stayed unmatched.